The 19 T cell receptor beta chains presented below share a single source sample, sequenced in a study of cytomegalovirus exposure and HLA in healthy donors. PCR was performed using 60 Vbeta and 13 Jbeta primers. The protocol was immunoSEQ multiplex PCR, while the TCRdb copy is restricted to in-frame clones and leaves out a portion. The table shows 150,000 to 200,000 clones, with around four fifths occurring only once. The sequencing sample was made of PBMCs. Receptors originate from a female donor in good health and CMV-seronegative.

The V and J genes are TRBV19 and TRBJ2-2; TRBD1 agrees at 9 bases. Germline loops: CDR1 LNHDA, CDR2 SQIVND (reference sequence). V lost 6 bases, J lost 2 bases, and 16 bases stayed unmatched. The CDR3 loop spans 19 amino acids. The DNA for the CDR3 is TGTGCCAGTAGCCTTACGAGGGACAGGGCACTTGCCAACACCGGGGAGCTGTTTTTT. This sequence encodes CASSLTRDRALANTGELFF.

J is TRBJ1-2 and V is TRBV4-3; 9 nucleotides agree with TRBD1. V was clipped by 1 base and J by 1 base; unmatched bases: 13. The germline CDR1 and CDR2 sequences are LGHNA and YSLEER. The CDR3 consists of 19 residues. This CDR3 reads CASSQVWGGQGPFNYGYTF. CDR3 coding DNA: TGCGCCAGCAGCCAAGTGTGGGGGGGACAGGGCCCATTTAACTATGGCTACACCTTC.

The chain combines TRBV7-9 with TRBJ2-5; TRBD2 is a possible D gene (6 bases). The length of the CDR3 is 14 residues. The V end was cut by 3 bases, the J end by 1 base, with 9 bases between. Germline CDR1 and CDR2: SEHNR and FQNEAQ (reference sequence). CDR3 protein: CASSFSGVQETQYF. The CDR3 nucleotides are TGTGCCAGCAGCTTCTCGGGGGTCCAAGAGACCCAGTACTTC.

This clone has more than one count but fewer than ten. The gene calls are TRBV4-3 and TRBJ2-7; 7 nucleotides line up with TRBD1. The ends lost 0 bases at V and 2 bases at J; junction bases unmatched: 4. The length of the CDR3 is 15 residues. Germline lookup yields CDR1 LGHNA and CDR2 YSLEER. The DNA of the CDR3 is TGCGCCAGCAGCCAAGAGGGACAGTCCGCCTACGAGCAGTACTTC. This gives the protein CASSQEGQSAYEQYF.

In regard to this clone: One end of the junction is discordant with germline, which a read error may explain. The J gene is TRBJ2-6, the V gene TRBV7-3, with 9 bases that match TRBD1. This CDR3 contains 17 residues. Germline V gene data show CDR1 as SGHTA and CDR2 as FQGTGA. CDR3 loop: CASSITGGGSGANVLTF. In nucleotides, the CDR3 is TGTGCCAGCAGCATAACAGGGGGCGGCTCTGGGGCCAACGTCCTGACTTTC.

This CDR3 is CASKRGVADTQYF. DNA for the CDR3: TGTGCCAGCAAGCGCGGGGTTGCAGATACGCAGTATTTT. This chain links TRBV7-3 with TRBJ2-3; D is possibly TRBD2 (6 bases). Trimming stripped 7 bases from V and 4 bases from J, with 12 bases between. The V gene's germline CDR1 is SGHTA and CDR2 FQGTGA. The CDR3 has 13 residues. Drawing the rest from reference TRBV7-3 and TRBJ2-3, the complete variable domain is GAGVSQTPSNKVTEKGKYVELRCDPISGHTALYWYRQSLGQGPEFLIYFQGTGAADDSGLPNDRFFAVRPEGSVSTLKIQRTERGDSAVYLCASKRGVADTQYFGPGTRLTVL.

This clone was picked up a small number of times. The rearrangement uses TRBV27 and TRBJ2-7; a possible D gene is TRBD2 (6 bases). Germline assignment: CDR1 MNHEY and CDR2 SMNVEV (reference sequence). This CDR3 spans 13 amino acids. V was pared by 10 bases and J by 7 bases, with 20 bases between. Here the CDR3 DNA reads TGTGCCACCTCAGAACTGGAGGGCGGGGAGCAGTACTTC. It codes for CATSELEGGEQYF.

The rearrangement uses TRBV5-4 and TRBJ1-1; D remains unclear. The CDR3 runs to 13 residues. Trimming took off 3 bases at V and 1 base at J, with 7 bases between the two ends. Per germline, CDR1 SGHNT and CDR2 YYREEE (reference sequence). The chain's CDR3 is CASSSAGNTEAFF. The CDR3 bases are TGTGCCAGCAGCTCTGCGGGGAACACTGAAGCTTTCTTT.

The CDR3 is CASSPAGSHEQYF. The CDR3 nucleotides are TGTGCCAGCAGCCCTGCTGGGAGCCACGAGCAGTACTTC. The chain joins TRBV7-7 to TRBJ2-5, with a tentative D call TRBD2 (5 bases). The end of the DNA fits TRBJ2-7 better, so the J call may be wrong. Germline V gene data show CDR1 as SSHAT and CDR2 as FNYEAQ (reference sequence). This CDR3 spans 13 amino acids.

This clone was counted a few times. The chain recombines TRBV28 with TRBJ2-7, with 7 bases aligning to TRBD1. Germline V lookup: CDR1 MDHEN, CDR2 SYDVKM. V lost 6 bases, J lost 6 bases, and 17 bases stayed unmatched. The length of the CDR3 is 16 residues. This CDR3 is CASSQTGKVVYFEQYF. In DNA form, the CDR3 reads TGTGCCAGCAGCCAGACAGGGAAAGTCGTTTATTTCGAGCAGTACTTC.

This clone was seen only a few times. This chain links TRBV27 with TRBJ2-7, with TRBD1 matching 7 bases. There are 15 residues in the CDR3. CDR1 and CDR2 from the germline V gene are MNHEY and SMNVEV (reference sequence). Germline trimming cut 4 bases from V and 4 bases from J; bases unmatched to any gene: 10. Written as DNA, the CDR3 is TGTGCCAGCAGTTCCAGACAGGGCCCTAGGTACGAGCAGTACTTC. This sequence encodes CASSSRQGPRYEQYF.

This chain uses TRBV10-3 with TRBJ1-4; maybe TRBD1 (5 bases). Per germline, CDR1 ENHRY and CDR2 SYGVKD. Trimming shortened V by 6 bases and J by 5 bases, and 19 bases separated the two germline ends. The CDR3 length is 16 residues. Here the CDR3 reads CAISDPGRGGNEKLFF. CDR3 coding DNA: TGTGCCATCAGCGACCCGGGGAGGGGCGGGAATGAAAAACTGTTTTTT.

The chain carries TRBV6-5 and TRBJ1-1, with D tentatively TRBD1 (6 bases). The germline V gene encodes CDR1 MNHEY and CDR2 SVGAGI. V lost 1 base and J 5 bases, leaving 14 bases between the germline ends. The CDR3 is 15 residues long. CDR3 residues: CASSYYPGDVTEAFF. Written as DNA, the CDR3 is TGTGCCAGCAGTTACTATCCAGGGGATGTAACTGAAGCTTTCTTT.

This clone appeared once. The chain employs TRBV5-1 and TRBJ1-4, with TRBD1 matching over 10 bases. V trimming: 4 bases; J trimming: 8 bases; junction bases outside the gene matches: 5. Germline CDR1 is SGHRS and CDR2 is YFSETQ. The CDR3 spans 14 residues. CDR3 sequence: CASSLGQGVEKLFF. In nucleotides, the CDR3 is TGCGCCAGCAGCCTCGGACAGGGGGTGGAAAAACTGTTTTTT.

The chain is built from TRBV9 and TRBJ1-5, with D possibly TRBD1 on 5 matching bases. There are 15 residues in the CDR3. Trimming pared 4 bases from V and 0 bases from J, leaving 11 bases between. Looked up from germline, CDR1 is SGDLS and CDR2 is YYNGEE. The CDR3 is CASSNTGDSNQPQHF. The CDR3 bases are TGTGCCAGCAGCAATACGGGGGATAGCAATCAGCCCCAGCATTTT.

This clone was seen a handful of times. The rearrangement links TRBV5-4 to TRBJ1-6; D is possibly TRBD1 (6 bases). The V gene lost 3 bases and the J gene lost 6 bases, with 10 bases spanning the gap. The CDR3 runs 14 residues. CDR1 and CDR2 from the germline V gene are SGHNT and YYREEE (reference sequence). The CDR3 region has the DNA TGTGCCAGCAGCTCATGGGGGCTTAATTCACCCCTCCACTTT. Translation: CASSSWGLNSPLHF.

Concerning this clone itself: This same CDR3 is encoded by further DNA sequences in the sample. The rearrangement joins TRBV9 to TRBJ2-2; D remains unclear. Germline V lookup: CDR1 SGDLS, CDR2 YYNGEE. The V gene lost 2 bases and the J gene lost 5 bases, with 4 bases spanning the gap. The CDR3 has 12 residues. CDR3 nucleotide sequence: TGTGCCAGCAGCGTTCGGACCGGGGAGCTGTTTTTT. It translates to CASSVRTGELFF.

The rearrangement uses TRBV18 and TRBJ2-7, with 15 positions matching TRBD2. The CDR3 runs to 18 residues. Trimming removed 0 bases from V and 4 bases from J; junction bases left unmatched: 7. Germline lookup yields CDR1 KGHSH and CDR2 LQKENI. The CDR3 DNA reads TGTGCCAGCTCACCACCGGGACTAGCGGGAGGTAGCAGTTACGAGCAGTACTTC. It translates to CASSPPGLAGGSSYEQYF.

The V gene is TRBV30, the J gene TRBJ1-1; no definite D call. V was shortened by 4 bases and J by 1 base, with 10 bases between the two germline ends. CDR1 and CDR2 (germline): GTSNPN, SVGIG (reference sequence). This CDR3 region has 13 residues. The CDR3 sequence is CAWTHTPNTEAFF. The CDR3 nucleotides are TGTGCCTGGACACACACACCGAACACTGAAGCTTTCTTT.